This TCR beta chain was retrieved from a study of early stage breast cancer tumors. On the study more broadly: About 10-fold was the mean read coverage per sample.

Study-level results: Tumors had about 2.3-fold higher T cell density than normal breast.

Libraries were prepared by immunoSEQ multiplex PCR; TCRdb keeps only in-frame clonotypes and omits some of them. Here the sample spans 9,500 to 12,000 clones, around 80% being singletons. As for this clone: No antigen is known for it.

Trimming removed 5 bases from V and 0 bases from J, with 7 bases in between. Germline CDR1 and CDR2: MRHNA and SNTAGT. There are 13 residues in the CDR3. This receptor was obtained from a person aged 65-85 years with breast cancer. The sequenced material came from breast tumor tissue. V is TRBV6-4 and J is TRBJ1-1, with a tentative D call TRBD1 (5 bases). CDR3 in DNA: TGTGCCAGCAGTAGACAGCTGAACACTGAAGCTTTCTTT. Translated: CASSRQLNTEAFF.